A selection of T cell receptor beta chains follows, all from one sample in a study of blood T cell repertoires in COVID-19. Profiled with immunoSEQ multiplex PCR; TCRdb holds only in-frame clones, not every one. The sample records 180,000 or so clones, roughly 84% being singletons. Material: peripheral blood. These receptors were taken from a woman aged 40 to 55 with COVID-19, enrolled during active disease. The CDR3 runs from the conserved cysteine through the conserved F or W. A D gene is named only where the DNA matches it firmly. A row's size may be missing; if present it is once, few, many or a size class.

TRBD1 | TRBJ1-2 | TRBV18 | - | TGTGCCAGCTCACCATCTAGGACAGGGACTAACTATGGCTACACCTTC | CASSPSRTGTNYGYTF
TRBD1 | TRBJ1-4 | TRBV9 | - | TGTGCCAGCAGCGCCCCGGGACAGGGGGCCAATGAAAAACTGTTTTTT | CASSAPGQGANEKLFF
TRBD1 | TRBJ1-1 | TRBV5-4 | - | TGTGCCAGCAGCTTGGGGGGACAGGGGCGCACTGAAGCTTTCTTT | CASSLGGQGRTEAFF
- | TRBJ1-3 | TRBV25-1 | - | TGTGCCAGCAGTGAATTAACAGGGTCGTGGAACACCATATATTTT | CASSELTGSWNTIYF
TRBD1 | TRBJ2-7 | TRBV25-1 | - | TGTGCCAGCAGTGAATTCGGCAGGGGGCCCGAGCAGTACTTC | CASSEFGRGPEQYF
- | TRBJ2-2 | TRBV19 | few | TGTGCCAGTAGGGCCGGACTCATCGGGGAGCTGTTTTTT | CASRAGLIGELFF
TRBD2 | TRBJ2-7 | TRBV5-1 | - | TGCGCCAGCAGCCCCGGGACTAGCGGATTTCTCGAGCAGTACTTC | CASSPGTSGFLEQYF
- | TRBJ1-4 | TRBV7-9 | - | TGTGCCAGCAGCGCAGCCGGGGGAACTAATGAAAAACTGTTTTTT | CASSAAGGTNEKLFF
TRBD2 | TRBJ2-5 | TRBV7-9 | - | TGTGCCAGCAGCTCAAAGTTCTCGGGACTAGCGGGAGTATCGCAGACCCAGTACTTC | CASSSKFSGLAGVSQTQYF
TRBD1 | TRBJ1-5 | TRBV7-8 | - | TGTGCCAGCAGCGGACAGGGAGATCAGCCCCAGCATTTT | CASSGQGDQPQHF
TRBD2 | TRBJ2-1 | TRBV4-2 | medium-sized | TGTGCCAGCAGCCAAGATGGGACTAGCGGGGCCTACAATGAGCAGTTCTTC | CASSQDGTSGAYNEQFF
TRBD1 | TRBJ1-5 | TRBV19 | - | TGTGCCAGTAGTATCAGGGGGTTGGGTCAGCCCCAGCATTTT | CASSIRGLGQPQHF
- | TRBJ2-7 | TRBV4-1 | once | TGCGCCAGCAGCCAGTACCGGGACACACGACTGGAGCAGTACTTC | CASSQYRDTRLEQYF
TRBD2 | TRBJ2-1 | TRBV6-1 | - | TGTGCCAGCAGTGACCAGCGGGGGCCCTCCTACAATGAGCAGTTCTTC | CASSDQRGPSYNEQFF
- | TRBJ1-1 | TRBV5-1 | - | TGCGCCAGTCGGACGGGGGGCGGCACTGAAGCTTTCTTT | CASRTGGGTEAFF
TRBD1 | TRBJ2-1 | TRBV4-1 | - | TGCGCCAGCAGCTCCCAACCCCCCAGGGGGCGGCTCTTC | CASSSQPPRGRLF
- | TRBJ2-2 | TRBV6-1 | - | TGTGCCAGCAGTGAGGGAGTCGGCACCGGGGAGCTGTTTTTT | CASSEGVGTGELFF
- | TRBJ1-3 | TRBV7-8 | - | TGTGCCAGCAGCTTAGGCCGAGTACTCTCTGGAAACACCATATATTTT | CASSLGRVLSGNTIYF
- | TRBJ1-6 | TRBV5-4 | once | TGTGCCAGCAGAGAAGGACAGAAAAATTCACCCCTCCACTTT | CASREGQKNSPLHF
TRBD2 | TRBJ2-1 | TRBV24-1 | - | TGTGCCACCTCGACTAGCGGGAGCGGGGTTTTCTCCTACAATGAGCAGTTCTTC | CATSTSGSGVFSYNEQFF
- | TRBJ1-1 | TRBV5-1 | - | TGCGCCAGCAGGGTCGACAAGAACACTGAAGCTTTCTTT | CASRVDKNTEAFF
- | TRBJ2-7 | TRBV27 | - | TGTGCCAGCAGTGGGGGAGCAGGGGCCATCTACGAGCAGTACTTC | CASSGGAGAIYEQYF
- | TRBJ1-3 | TRBV12-3/TRBV12-4 | - | TGTGCCAGCAGGTACGGTGGAAACACCATATATTTT | CASRYGGNTIYF
- | TRBJ2-7 | TRBV14 | - | TGTGCCAGCAGCGGGTCAACAGCGCTGCGGGGCGAGCAGTACTTC | CASSGSTALRGEQYF
- | TRBJ1-2 | TRBV12-3/TRBV12-4 | - | TGTGCCAGCAGTCTACAGGTTCGTTTCGGCTACACCTTC | CASSLQVRFGYTF
- | TRBJ1-2 | TRBV18 | - | TGTGCCAGCTCACGGGCTCGGGACTCTTCTAACTATGGCTACACCTTC | CASSRARDSSNYGYTF
TRBD2 | TRBJ2-3 | TRBV2 | - | TGTGCCAGCAGCACCGGGACTAGCGGGATACGGCAGTATTTT | CASSTGTSGIRQYF
- | TRBJ2-5 | TRBV2 | - | TGTGCCAGCAGTCAGGGACGGGGGACGGGGGAGACCCAGTACTTC | CASSQGRGTGETQYF
- | TRBJ2-4 | TRBV21-1 | - | TGTGCCAGCAGCAAAATGCCTGGGGAGGGTTTAGCCAAAAACATTCAGTACTTC | CASSKMPGEGLAKNIQYF
- | TRBJ1-2 | TRBV29-1 | many | TGCAGCGTCGCCCCTTTGGGCCTCCCCGGCTACACCTTC | CSVAPLGLPGYTF
- | TRBJ2-3 | TRBV21-1 | - | TGTGCCAGCAGCCCTCGGACTTTCCACACAGATACGCAGTATTTT | CASSPRTFHTDTQYF
- | TRBJ1-2 | TRBV15 | - | TGTGCCACCAGCAGAGCTGGGAGAGGGAATGGCTACACCTTC | CATSRAGRGNGYTF
- | TRBJ1-4 | TRBV21-1 | - | TGTGCCAGCAGCCCCCAGGTGGGTCCCTTGCGAGAAAAACTGTTTTTT | CASSPQVGPLREKLFF
TRBD2 | TRBJ2-4 | TRBV19 | - | TGTGCCAGTGTTTCGGGAGGAAACATTCAGTACTTC | CASVSGGNIQYF
- | TRBJ2-5 | TRBV28 | - | TGTGCCAGCAGTTTTCACCCACAGCGGACCCAAGAGACCCAGTACTTC | CASSFHPQRTQETQYF
- | TRBJ1-1 | TRBV11-2 | - | TGTGCCAGCAAGGGGAGGCTTACCGCCATGAACACTGAAGCTTTCTTT | CASKGRLTAMNTEAFF
- | TRBJ2-2 | TRBV29-1 | - | TGCAGCGTTGAAAGGGGGAGGAACACCGGGGAGCTGTTTTTT | CSVERGRNTGELFF
- | TRBJ2-5 | TRBV24-1 | few | TGTGCCACCAGTGAGTCGACAGGGACTGAGACCCAGTACTTC | CATSESTGTETQYF
TRBD2 | TRBJ2-1 | TRBV15 | - | TGTGCCACCAGCAGAGGACTAGCGGGATATGAGCAGTTCTTC | CATSRGLAGYEQFF
TRBD1 | TRBJ1-2 | TRBV19 | - | TGTGCCAGTAGTATAGTCGACAGGGCTCGCACCTTC | CASSIVDRARTF
TRBD1 | TRBJ2-1 | TRBV29-1 | - | TGCAGCGTTGTTCACCAGGGGGCTATAACCTACAATGAGCAGTTCTTC | CSVVHQGAITYNEQFF
- | TRBJ2-2 | TRBV27 | - | TGTGCCAGCAGCCAAAAGAGGGCGACCGGGGAGCTGTTTTTT | CASSQKRATGELFF
TRBD1 | TRBJ2-5 | TRBV14 | - | TGTGCCAGCAGCCAAGACCAAGGGACAGGGCGGGAGACCCAGTACTTC | CASSQDQGTGRETQYF
TRBD1 | TRBJ1-6 | TRBV9 | - | TGTGCCAGCAGCCCCCGGACAGGGGAATATTCACCCCTCCACTTT | CASSPRTGEYSPLHF
TRBD1 | TRBJ1-1 | TRBV27 | - | TGTGCCAGCAGTGACGGGACAGGCACGTGGGCTTTCTTT | CASSDGTGTWAFF
TRBD1 | TRBJ2-7 | TRBV27 | once | TGTGCCAGCAGTCGACAGGGGGACTACGAGCAGTACTTC | CASSRQGDYEQYF
- | TRBJ1-1 | TRBV7-9 | - | TGTGCCAGCAGTCCCGCCCGGGGGGGACGAACTGAAGCTTTCTTT | CASSPARGGRTEAFF
TRBD1 | TRBJ1-6 | TRBV6-5 | - | TGTGCCAGCACTAAACAGGGGGCGGTTTCACCCCTCCACTTT | CASTKQGAVSPLHF
- | TRBJ1-3 | TRBV6-2/TRBV6-3 | once | TGTGCCAGCAGTTACTCGGCAGGGTCTGGAAACACCATATATTTT | CASSYSAGSGNTIYF
TRBD2 | TRBJ2-1 | TRBV7-8 | - | TGTGCCAGCAGCGCAAGTAGGCGGACTAGCGAATCTGGCAATGAGCAGTTCTTC | CASSASRRTSESGNEQFF
- | TRBJ1-5 | TRBV11-3 | - | TGTGCCAGCAGCTCAGTTGTGATGTGGCTTCATAGCAATCAGCCCCAGCATTTT | CASSSVVMWLHSNQPQHF
TRBD1 | TRBJ2-7 | TRBV5-4 | - | TGTGCCAGCAGCTCGGACAGGGGGGAGCAGTACTTC | CASSSDRGEQYF
- | TRBJ1-2 | TRBV7-3 | - | TGTGCCAGCAGCCCCCGGTGGTCCACCTTC | CASSPRWSTF
- | TRBJ2-3 | TRBV25-1 | - | TGTGCCAGCAGTCTACCTACAGGGTTGAGAGATACGCAGTATTTT | CASSLPTGLRDTQYF